This T cell receptor beta chain comes out of a study of PD-L1 blockade in urothelial cancer. In germline, CDR1 is SGHRS, CDR2 YFSETQ. This CDR3 comprises 17 residues. Trimming shortened V by 1 base and J by 7 bases, and 20 bases separated the two germline ends. The table came from immunoSEQ multiplex PCR; TCRdb's copy has only in-frame clones and leaves some out. The data contain 50,000 to 65,000 clones, about 76% of them seen just once; the ten biggest clones take up 3% to 4%. The time point was: pretreatment peripheral blood. This TCR came from a man in his 70s with urothelial cancer. The rearrangement links TRBV5-1 to TRBJ1-4; a weak D match, TRBD1 (5 bases). Sequenced material: PBMCs, taken around atezolizumab (anti-PD-L1) treatment. The CDR3 protein is CASSLSPVGQGGEKLFF. As DNA, the CDR3 is TGCGCCAGCAGCTTGAGTCCCGTGGGGCAGGGTGGTGAAAAACTGTTTTTT.